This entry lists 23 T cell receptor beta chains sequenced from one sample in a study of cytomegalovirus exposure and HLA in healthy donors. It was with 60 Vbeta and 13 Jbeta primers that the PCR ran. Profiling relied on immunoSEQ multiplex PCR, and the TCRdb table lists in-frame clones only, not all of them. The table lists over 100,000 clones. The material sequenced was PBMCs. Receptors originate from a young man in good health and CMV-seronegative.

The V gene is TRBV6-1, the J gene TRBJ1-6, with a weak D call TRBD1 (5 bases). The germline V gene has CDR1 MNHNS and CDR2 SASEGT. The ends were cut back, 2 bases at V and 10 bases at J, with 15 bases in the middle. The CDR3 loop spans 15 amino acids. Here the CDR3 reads CASSEMSGVSSPLHF. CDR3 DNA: TGTGCCAGCAGTGAAATGTCGGGGGTAAGCTCACCCCTCCACTTT.

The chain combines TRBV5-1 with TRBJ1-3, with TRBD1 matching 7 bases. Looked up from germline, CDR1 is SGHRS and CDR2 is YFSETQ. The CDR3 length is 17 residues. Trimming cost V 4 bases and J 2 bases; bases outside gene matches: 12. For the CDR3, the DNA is TGCGCCAGCAGCCCTAGGCCAAACAGGGGCACTGGAAACACCATATATTTT. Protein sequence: CASSPRPNRGTGNTIYF.

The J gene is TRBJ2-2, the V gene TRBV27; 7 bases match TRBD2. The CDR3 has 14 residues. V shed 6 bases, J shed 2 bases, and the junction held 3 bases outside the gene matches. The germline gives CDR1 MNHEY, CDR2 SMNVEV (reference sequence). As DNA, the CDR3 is TGTGCCAGCAGGGGGAGGGTTAACACCGGGGAGCTGTTTTTT. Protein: CASRGRVNTGELFF.

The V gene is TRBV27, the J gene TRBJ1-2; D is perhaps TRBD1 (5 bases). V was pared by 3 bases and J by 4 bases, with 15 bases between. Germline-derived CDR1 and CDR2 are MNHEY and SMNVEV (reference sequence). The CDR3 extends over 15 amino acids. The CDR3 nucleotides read TGTGCCAGCAGTTTCATGGACACTATGAGCTATGGCTACACCTTC. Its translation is CASSFMDTMSYGYTF.

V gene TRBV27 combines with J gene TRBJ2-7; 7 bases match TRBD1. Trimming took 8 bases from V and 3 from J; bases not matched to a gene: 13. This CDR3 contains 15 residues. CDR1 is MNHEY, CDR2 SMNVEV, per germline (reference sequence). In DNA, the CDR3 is TGTGCCAGCCAGTTGGGGAAGGACAGGAGCTACGAGCAGTACTTC. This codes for CASQLGKDRSYEQYF.

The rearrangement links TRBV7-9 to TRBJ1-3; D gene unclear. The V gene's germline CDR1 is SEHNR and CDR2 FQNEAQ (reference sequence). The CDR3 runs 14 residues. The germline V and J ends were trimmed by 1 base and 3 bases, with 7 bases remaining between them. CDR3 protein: CASSLGTDGNTIYF. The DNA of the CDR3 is TGTGCCAGCAGCTTAGGTACAGATGGAAACACCATATATTTT.

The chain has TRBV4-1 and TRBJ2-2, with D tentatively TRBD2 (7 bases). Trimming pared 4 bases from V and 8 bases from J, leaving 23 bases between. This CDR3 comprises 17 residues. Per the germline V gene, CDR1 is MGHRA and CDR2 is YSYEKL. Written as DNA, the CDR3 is TGCGCCAGCAGCCGCTCGGGCGGGGGCCCGCCCTGGGGGGAGCTGTTTTTT. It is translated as CASSRSGGGPPWGELFF.

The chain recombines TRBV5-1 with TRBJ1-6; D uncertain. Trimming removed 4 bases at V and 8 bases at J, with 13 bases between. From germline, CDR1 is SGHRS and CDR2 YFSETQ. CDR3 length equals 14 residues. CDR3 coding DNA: TGCGCCAGCAGCCCATGGAGTGTGGATTCACCCCTCCACTTT. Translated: CASSPWSVDSPLHF.

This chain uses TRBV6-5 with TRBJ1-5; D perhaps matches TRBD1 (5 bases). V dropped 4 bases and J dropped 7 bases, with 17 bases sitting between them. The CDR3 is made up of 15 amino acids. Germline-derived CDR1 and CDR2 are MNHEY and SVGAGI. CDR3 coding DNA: TGTGCCAGCAGTTCTGGGGCTTTAGGTGTCCAGCCCCAGCATTTT. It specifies CASSSGALGVQPQHF.

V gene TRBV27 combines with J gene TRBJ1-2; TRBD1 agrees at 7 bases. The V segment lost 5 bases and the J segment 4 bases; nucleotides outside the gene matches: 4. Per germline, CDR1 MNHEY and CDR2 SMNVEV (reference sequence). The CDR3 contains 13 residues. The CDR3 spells CASSAEGAYGYTF. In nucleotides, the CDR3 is TGTGCCAGCAGTGCCGAGGGGGCCTATGGCTACACCTTC.

CDR3 residues: CASNTQGAQGTEAFF. The CDR3 coding sequence is TGTGCCAGCAATACACAGGGGGCGCAGGGCACTGAAGCTTTCTTT. The chain couples TRBV6-5 to TRBJ1-1; 9 positions match TRBD1. CDR1 and CDR2 (germline): MNHEY, SVGAGI. The CDR3 extends over 15 amino acids. Trimming at V came to 7 bases and at J to 4 bases, leaving 10 bases not matched to a gene.

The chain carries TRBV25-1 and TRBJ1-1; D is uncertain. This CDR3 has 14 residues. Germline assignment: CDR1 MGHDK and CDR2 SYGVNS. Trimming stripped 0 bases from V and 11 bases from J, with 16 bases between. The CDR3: CASSEYYPATEAFF. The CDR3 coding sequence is TGTGCCAGCAGTGAATATTACCCAGCGACGGAGGCTTTCTTT.

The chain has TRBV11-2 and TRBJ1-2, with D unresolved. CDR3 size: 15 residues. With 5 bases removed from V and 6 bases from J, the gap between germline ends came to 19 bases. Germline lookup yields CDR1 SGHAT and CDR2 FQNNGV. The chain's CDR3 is CASSPRRAGNNGYTF. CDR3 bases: TGTGCCAGCAGCCCAAGGCGGGCGGGGAATAATGGCTACACCTTC.

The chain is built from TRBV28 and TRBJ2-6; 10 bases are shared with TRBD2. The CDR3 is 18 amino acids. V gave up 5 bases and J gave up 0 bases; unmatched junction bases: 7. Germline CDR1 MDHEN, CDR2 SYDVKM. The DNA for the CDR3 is TGTGCCAGCAGTCCGCAAGCTAGCGGGGGCTCTGGGGCCAACGTCCTGACTTTC. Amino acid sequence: CASSPQASGGSGANVLTF.

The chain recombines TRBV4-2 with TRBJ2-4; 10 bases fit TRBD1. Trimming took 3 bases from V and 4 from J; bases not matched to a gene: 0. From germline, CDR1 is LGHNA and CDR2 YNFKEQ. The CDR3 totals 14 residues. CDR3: CASSQGQGKNIQYF. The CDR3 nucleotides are TGTGCCAGCAGCCAGGGACAGGGGAAAAACATTCAGTACTTC.

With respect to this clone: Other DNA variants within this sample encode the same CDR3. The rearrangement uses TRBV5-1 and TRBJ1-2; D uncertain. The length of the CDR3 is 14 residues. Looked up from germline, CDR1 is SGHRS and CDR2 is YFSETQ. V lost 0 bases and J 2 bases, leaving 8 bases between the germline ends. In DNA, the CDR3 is TGCGCCAGCAGCTTGGAATCGGTAAACTATGGCTACACCTTC. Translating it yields CASSLESVNYGYTF.

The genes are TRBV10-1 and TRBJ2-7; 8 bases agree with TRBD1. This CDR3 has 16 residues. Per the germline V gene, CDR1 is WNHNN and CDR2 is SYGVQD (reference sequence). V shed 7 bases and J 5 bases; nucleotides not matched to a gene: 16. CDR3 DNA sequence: TGCGCCAGCACCTCCGGACAGGGTGATTTTAGAAACGAGCAGTACTTC. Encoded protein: CASTSGQGDFRNEQYF.

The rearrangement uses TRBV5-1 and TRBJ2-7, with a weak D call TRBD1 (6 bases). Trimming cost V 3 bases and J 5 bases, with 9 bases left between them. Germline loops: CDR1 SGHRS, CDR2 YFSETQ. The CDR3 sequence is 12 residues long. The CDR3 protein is CASSSQGNEQYF. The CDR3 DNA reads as TGCGCCAGCAGCTCTCAGGGGAACGAGCAGTACTTC.

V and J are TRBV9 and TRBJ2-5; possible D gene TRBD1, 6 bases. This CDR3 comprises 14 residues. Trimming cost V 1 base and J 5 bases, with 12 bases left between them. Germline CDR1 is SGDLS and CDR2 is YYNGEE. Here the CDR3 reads CASSVRGRGETQYF. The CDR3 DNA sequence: TGTGCCAGCAGCGTAAGAGGCAGGGGCGAGACCCAGTACTTC.

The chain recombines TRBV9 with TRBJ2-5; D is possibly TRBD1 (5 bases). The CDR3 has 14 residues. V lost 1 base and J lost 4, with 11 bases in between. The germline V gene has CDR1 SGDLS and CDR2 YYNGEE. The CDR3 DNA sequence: TGTGCCAGCAGCGTATCCAGGGAATTAGAGACCCAGTACTTC. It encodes CASSVSRELETQYF.

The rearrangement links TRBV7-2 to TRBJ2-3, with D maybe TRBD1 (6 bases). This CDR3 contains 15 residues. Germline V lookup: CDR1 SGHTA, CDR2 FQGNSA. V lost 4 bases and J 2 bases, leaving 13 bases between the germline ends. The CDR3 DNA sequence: TGTGCCAGCAGCTCCAAAGACAGGATCACAGATACGCAGTATTTT. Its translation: CASSSKDRITDTQYF. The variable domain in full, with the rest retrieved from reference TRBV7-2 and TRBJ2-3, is GAGVSQSPSNKVTEKGKDVELRCDPISGHTALYWYRQSLGQGLEFLIYFQGNSAPDKSGLPSDRFSAERTGGSVSTLTIQRTQQEDSAVYLCASSSKDRITDTQYFGPGTRLTVL.

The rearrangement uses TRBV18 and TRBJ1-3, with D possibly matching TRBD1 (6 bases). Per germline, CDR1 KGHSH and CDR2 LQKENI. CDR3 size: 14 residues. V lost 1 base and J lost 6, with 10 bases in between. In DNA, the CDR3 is TGTGCCAGCTCACCACGGGACAAACCAAACACCATATATTTT. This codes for CASSPRDKPNTIYF. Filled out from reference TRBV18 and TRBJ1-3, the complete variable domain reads NAGVMQNPRHLVRRRGQEARLRCSPMKGHSHVYWYRQLPEEGLKFMVYLQKENIIDESGMPKERFSAEFPKEGPSILRIQQVVRGDSAAYFCASSPRDKPNTIYFGEGSWLTVV.

In DNA form, the CDR3 reads TGTGCCAGCAGTTACTACAGGGGAAGGGAGACCCAGTACTTC. Its translation: CASSYYRGRETQYF. V is TRBV6-5 and J is TRBJ2-5, with 7 bases that match TRBD1. The germline gives CDR1 MNHEY, CDR2 SVGAGI. The length of the CDR3 is 14 residues. The V segment lost 1 base and the J segment 5 bases; nucleotides outside the gene matches: 4.